This T cell receptor beta chain was documented in a study of tumor-infiltrating lymphocytes in glioblastoma multiforme. Three nested ARM-PCR rounds with V-beta and C-beta primers built TCRB libraries. TCRdb re-derived calls from the multiplex PCR reads in MiXCR, one entry per CDR3 protein. Of 20,000 or so distinct CDR3 sequences in the sample, about two thirds were seen once. This clonotype was counted ten times or more. The antigen is undetermined. V was clipped by 6 bases and J by 3 bases; unmatched bases: 14. This CDR3 contains 17 residues. CDR1 and CDR2 (germline): MNHEY, SVGAGI. Points from the study as a whole: Unequal TCR RNA per T cell might skew measured clone sizes. The T cells in this sample were not sorted into functional subsets.

This rearrangement joins TRBV6-5 to TRBJ2-4; the match to TRBD2 covers 7 bases. The sequence was collected from a male donor with glioblastoma. Material for sequencing was peripheral blood. The CDR3 region is CASSPPSGKVDKNIQYF. In DNA form, the CDR3 reads TGTGCCAGCAGCCCACCCAGCGGGAAGGTCGACAAAAACATTCAGTACTTC.